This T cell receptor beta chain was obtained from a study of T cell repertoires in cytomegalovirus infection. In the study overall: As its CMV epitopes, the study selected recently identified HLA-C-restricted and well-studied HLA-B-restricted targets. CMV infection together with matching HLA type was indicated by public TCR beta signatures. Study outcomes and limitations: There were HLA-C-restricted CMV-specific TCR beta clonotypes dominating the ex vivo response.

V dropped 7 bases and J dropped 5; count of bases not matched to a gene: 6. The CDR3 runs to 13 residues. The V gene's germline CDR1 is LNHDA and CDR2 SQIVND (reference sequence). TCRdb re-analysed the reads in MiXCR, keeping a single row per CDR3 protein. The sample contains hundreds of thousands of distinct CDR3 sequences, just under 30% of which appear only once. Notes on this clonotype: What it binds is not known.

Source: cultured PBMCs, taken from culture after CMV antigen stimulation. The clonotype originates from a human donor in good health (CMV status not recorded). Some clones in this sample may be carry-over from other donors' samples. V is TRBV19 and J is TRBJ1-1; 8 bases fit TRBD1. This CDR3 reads CASTGQGWTEAFF. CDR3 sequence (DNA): TGTGCCAGTACTGGACAGGGCTGGACTGAAGCTTTCTTT.